What follows describes a single T cell receptor beta chain. Its antigen is unidentified. This specimen comes from a study of T cell repertoires in cytomegalovirus infection. TCRdb called the reads again in MiXCR, with one record for every CDR3 protein. The sample contains about 900,000 distinct CDR3 sequences, around 29% of which appear only once. After removal of 2 bases from V and 0 bases from J, the junction contained 7 bases not matched to a gene. The CDR3 covers 17 residues. CDR1 SGHNT and CDR2 YENEEA come from the germline V gene. The receptor was isolated from a human donor in good health (CMV status not recorded). Some clones in this sample may be carry-over from other donors' samples. V is TRBV11-3 and J is TRBJ2-7; 10 positions agree with TRBD1. The material was cultured CD8+ T cells from PBMCs, obtained from culture after CMV antigen stimulation. CDR3 DNA: TGTGCCAGCAGCTTATCAATGGGACAGGGGCTCTCCTACGAGCAGTACGTC. Encoded protein: CASSLSMGQGLSYEQYV.